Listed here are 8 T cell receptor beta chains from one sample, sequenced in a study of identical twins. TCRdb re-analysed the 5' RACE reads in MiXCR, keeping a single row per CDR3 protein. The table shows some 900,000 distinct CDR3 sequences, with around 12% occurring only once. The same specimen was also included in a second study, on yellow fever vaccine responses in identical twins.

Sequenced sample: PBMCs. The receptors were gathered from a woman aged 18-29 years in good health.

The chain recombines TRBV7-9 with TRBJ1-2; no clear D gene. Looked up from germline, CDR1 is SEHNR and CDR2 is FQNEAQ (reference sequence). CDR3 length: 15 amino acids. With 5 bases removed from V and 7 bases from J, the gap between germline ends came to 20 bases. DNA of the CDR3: TGTGCCAGCAGCCCTGATGGCACATTCAGCGCTGGCTACACCTTC. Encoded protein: CASSPDGTFSAGYTF.

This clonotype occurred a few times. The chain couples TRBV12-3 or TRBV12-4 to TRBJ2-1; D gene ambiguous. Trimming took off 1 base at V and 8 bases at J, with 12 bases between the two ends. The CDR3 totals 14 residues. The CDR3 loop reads CASSLGDPKHEQFF. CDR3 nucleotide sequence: TGTGCCAGCAGTTTAGGGGATCCTAAGCATGAGCAGTTCTTC.

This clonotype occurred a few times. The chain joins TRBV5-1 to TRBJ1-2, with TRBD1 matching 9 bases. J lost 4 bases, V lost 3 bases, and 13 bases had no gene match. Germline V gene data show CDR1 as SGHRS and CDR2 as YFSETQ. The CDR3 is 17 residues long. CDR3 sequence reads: CASSSSSGTGPGYGYTF. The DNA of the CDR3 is TGCGCCAGCAGCTCAAGTTCCGGGACAGGGCCTGGCTATGGCTACACCTTC.

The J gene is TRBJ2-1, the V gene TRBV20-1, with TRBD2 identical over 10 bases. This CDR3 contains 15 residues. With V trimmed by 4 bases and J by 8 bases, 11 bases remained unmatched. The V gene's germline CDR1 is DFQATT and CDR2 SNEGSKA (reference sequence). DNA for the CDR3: TGCAGTGCTACCCCACCCAGCGGGGGGGTCGATGAGCAGTTCTTC. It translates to CSATPPSGGVDEQFF.

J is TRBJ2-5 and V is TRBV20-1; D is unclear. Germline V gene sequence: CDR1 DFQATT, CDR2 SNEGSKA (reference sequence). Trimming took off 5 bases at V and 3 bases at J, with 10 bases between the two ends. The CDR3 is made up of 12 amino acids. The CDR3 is CSALGPKETQYF. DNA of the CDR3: TGCAGTGCTCTCGGCCCTAAAGAGACCCAGTACTTC.

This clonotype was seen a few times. The CDR3 bases are TGTGCCAGCAGCTTGGAGTTGGCAGGAGGGAGCACTGAAGCTTTCTTT. Translating gives CASSLELAGGSTEAFF. The rearrangement links TRBV5-8 to TRBJ1-1; D remains ambiguous. V lost 0 bases, J lost 4 bases, and 16 bases lay in between. CDR3 length: 16 amino acids. Germline CDR1 reads SGHTS; CDR2 reads YDEGEE. The variable domain in full, with the rest retrieved from reference TRBV5-8 and TRBJ1-1, is EAGVTQSPTHLIKTRGQQATLRCSPISGHTSVYWYQQALGLGLQFLLWYDEGEERNRGNFPPRFSGRQFPNYSSELNVNALELEDSALYLCASSLELAGGSTEAFFGQGTRLTVV.

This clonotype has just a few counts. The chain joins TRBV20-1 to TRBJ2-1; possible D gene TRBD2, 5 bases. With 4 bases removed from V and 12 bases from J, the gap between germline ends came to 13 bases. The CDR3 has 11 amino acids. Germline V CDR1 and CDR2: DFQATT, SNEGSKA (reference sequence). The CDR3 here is CSANVGVMQFF. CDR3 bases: TGCAGTGCTAATGTGGGAGTTATGCAGTTCTTC.

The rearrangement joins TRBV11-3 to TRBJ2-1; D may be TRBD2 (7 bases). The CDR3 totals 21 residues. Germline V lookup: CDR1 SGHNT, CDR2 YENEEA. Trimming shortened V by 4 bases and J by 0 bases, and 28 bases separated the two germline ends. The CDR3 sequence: CASSSPPKGGGSASSYNEQFF. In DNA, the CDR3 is TGTGCCAGCAGCTCACCTCCCAAGGGGGGGGGTAGCGCTAGCTCCTACAATGAGCAGTTCTTC.